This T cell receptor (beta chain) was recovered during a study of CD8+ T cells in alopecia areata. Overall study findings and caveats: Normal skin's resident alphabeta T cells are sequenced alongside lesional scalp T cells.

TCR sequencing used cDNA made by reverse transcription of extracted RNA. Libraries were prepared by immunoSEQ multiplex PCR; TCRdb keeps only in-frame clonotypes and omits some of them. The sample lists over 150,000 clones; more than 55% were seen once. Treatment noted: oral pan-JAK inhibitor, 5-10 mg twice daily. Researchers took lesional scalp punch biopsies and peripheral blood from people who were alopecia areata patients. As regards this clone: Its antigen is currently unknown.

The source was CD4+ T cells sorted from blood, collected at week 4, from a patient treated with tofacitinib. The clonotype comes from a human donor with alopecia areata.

CDR3 protein: CASVREANQPQHF. The CDR3 coding sequence is TGTGCCAGTGTCCGGGAGGCCAATCAGCCCCAGCATTTT. The genes are TRBV6-1 and TRBJ1-5; D call uncertain. V was trimmed by 9 bases and J by 3 bases, leaving 12 bases between them. The CDR3 has 13 amino acids. Germline assignment: CDR1 MNHNS and CDR2 SASEGT.